This T cell receptor (beta chain) was identified in a study of cytomegalovirus exposure and HLA in healthy donors. Across the whole study: A data release that came early held tens of millions of unique TCRs from HLA-typed donors.

The CDR3 loop spans 14 amino acids. V lost 5 bases, J lost 4 bases, and 15 bases lay in between. The germline gives CDR1 MNHNY, CDR2 SVGAGI (reference sequence). Comments on this clone: Antigen specificity is unknown.

General study findings and limits: Later examination showed HLA-associated TCR beta chains had greater clonal expansion than equally common others. Available immune exposure information was restricted to CMV serostatus only. The Asian-associated ancestry cluster reportedly had fewer N-insertions than the approximately 700-donor mean in a later analysis.

In the PCR, 60 Vbeta and 13 Jbeta primers were used. Produced via immunoSEQ multiplex PCR; TCRdb's table is partial and in-frame only. The sample records around 120,000 clones, 80% being singletons. The source is a man in his forties or fifties in good health and CMV-seronegative. Sequenced material: PBMCs. V gene TRBV6-6 combines with J gene TRBJ2-7, with TRBD1 as a possible D gene (6 bases). The CDR3 bases are TGTGCCAGCAGTCCGGATATGCAGGGGTACGAGCAGTACTTC. This codes for CASSPDMQGYEQYF.